This T cell receptor (beta chain) was identified in a study of blood T cell repertoires in COVID-19 (TCRdb year 2020). Regarding the study in general: Samples covering the acute and convalescent phases of COVID-19 were provided by collaborators in the United States, Italy and Spain. Sample metadata almost always included a de-identified subject ID, COVID-19 status, age in years and sex. Samples were obtained from the ongoing ImmuneRACE study (first 160 participants) and from 1,200 or so subjects provided by 6 global collaborators. The repertoires were made available in a free public database intended to serve as a resource for research on the immune response to SARS-CoV-2. The material from the prospective study consisted of cDNA or gDNA derived from T cells, B-cell-depleted T cells, or PBMCs. Where HLA class I and class II types were available, the types were taken from metadata supplied by the sample provider, not from assay-based typing. Subjects who had been exposed to COVID-19, were actively infected with it, or had recovered from it provided the deeply sampled blood TCRbeta repertoires that made up the dataset. General study outcomes and caveats: Clinical and demographic metadata were provided uncurated, with the amount varying by source and participant.

One collaborating source in Seattle enrolled patients while the patients were actively infected and followed the patients over time throughout the course of disease. Whole blood was collected in K2EDTA tubes by collaborating institutions according to the institutions' own protocols. For TCRbeta analysis, collaborators shipped samples in one of three forms: frozen whole blood, isolated PBMCs, or DNA extracted from either of those sample types. TCRbeta CDR3 regions were amplified from genomic DNA using the immunoSEQ Assay, a bias-controlled multiplex PCR. In the original analysis: Nucleated cell counts per sample were estimated from amplification of reference gene primers within the assay. To quantify the absolute abundance of each unique TCRbeta CDR3 rearrangement, sequence reads were collapsed and filtered. For each sample, productive Simpson clonality was calculated as the square root of Simpson's diversity index across productive rearrangements. Held by TCRdb, this immuneACCESS table contains in-frame sequences only and omits some clones. Under half of the omission traces to an unresolved V gene where checked; the cause of the rest is unknown. Clonal size and the V and J genes are those of that table, whereas D and trimming came from the DNA. This sample gives 350,000 to 400,000 clones in total; around 89% of them show up just once. The ten top clones hold around 3% of the sample.

As concerns this clone: Its antigen has not been determined. One base away there is no much larger clone; base qualities are not given.

The CDR3 starts with the cysteine, ends with the phenylalanine, and has 16 residues. Solely the CDR3 DNA is kept, with 48 bases framed from the first base. Reading the germline V gene gives CDR1 SGHTA and CDR2 FQGNSA. V is reduced by 2 bases and J by 0 bases, leaving a spacing of 11 bases between them. Sequenced input: peripheral blood. Rearrangement joined TRBV7-2 to TRBJ2-1; the D gene lacks a confident call. This TCR derives from a woman in her twenties or thirties with COVID-19, enrolled during active disease. The DNA is TGTGCCAGCAGCTTAATTACAGATCCCTCCTACAATGAGCAGTTCTTC. This gives the protein CASSLITDPSYNEQFF. Outside the CDR3, residues come from the reference TRBV7-2 and TRBJ2-1 proteins, so the full variable domain is: GAGVSQSPSNKVTEKGKDVELRCDPISGHTALYWYRQSLGQGLEFLIYFQGNSAPDKSGLPSDRFSAERTGGSVSTLTIQRTQQEDSAVYLCASSLITDPSYNEQFFGPGTRLTVL.